There are a few counts of the clone carrying this T cell receptor beta chain. The antigen is not known. The data are from a study of radiotherapy plus CTLA-4 blockade in lung cancer. The study's findings and limits: Following radiotherapy plus ipilimumab, tumor-derived TCR clones expanded in the blood. Among reported predictors of response, early blood T cell clone dynamics with interferon-beta performed best.

The repertoire was sequenced with immunoSEQ multiplex PCR; TCRdb's copy has only in-frame clones and lacks some. In the table there are tens of thousands of clones, approximately 84% of which are singletons. CDR1 is MDHEN, CDR2 SYDVKM, per germline. This CDR3 is 16 amino acids long. V lost 6 bases, J lost 5 bases, and 21 bases lay in between. The chain combines TRBV28 with TRBJ2-3, with a tentative D call TRBD2 (6 bases). This sample comprised peripheral blood, obtained from a patient treated with radiotherapy plus ipilimumab. This clonotype was sampled from a human donor with non-small cell lung cancer whose response to radiotherapy plus ipilimumab could not be evaluated. Written as DNA, the CDR3 is TGTGCCAGCAGCCTCCCCGGGAGCGCAGGGATAGATACGCAGTATTTT. Amino acid sequence: CASSLPGSAGIDTQYF.